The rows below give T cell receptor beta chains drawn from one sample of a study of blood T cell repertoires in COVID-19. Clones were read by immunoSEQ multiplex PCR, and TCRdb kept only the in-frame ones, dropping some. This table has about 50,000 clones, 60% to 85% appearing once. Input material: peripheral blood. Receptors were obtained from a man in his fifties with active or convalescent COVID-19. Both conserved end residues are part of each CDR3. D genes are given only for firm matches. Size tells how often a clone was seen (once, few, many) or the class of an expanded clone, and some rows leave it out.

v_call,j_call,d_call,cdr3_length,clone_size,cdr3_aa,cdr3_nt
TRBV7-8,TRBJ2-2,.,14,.,CASSLGHDTGELFF,TGTGCCAGCAGCTTAGGGCATGACACCGGGGAGCTGTTTTTT
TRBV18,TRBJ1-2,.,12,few,CASSPGGESYTF,TGTGCCAGCTCACCGGGAGGGGAAAGCTACACCTTC
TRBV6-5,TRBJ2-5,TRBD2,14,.,CASSLAGGRETQYF,TGTGCCAGCAGTTTAGCGGGGGGGCGTGAGACCCAGTACTTC
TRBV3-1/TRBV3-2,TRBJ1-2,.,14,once,CASSHLGGATGYTF,TGTGCCAGCAGCCACCTAGGAGGGGCGACTGGCTACACCTTC
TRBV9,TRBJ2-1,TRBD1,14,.,CASSGTGGGYEQFF,TGTGCCAGCAGCGGGACAGGGGGCGGTTATGAGCAGTTCTTC
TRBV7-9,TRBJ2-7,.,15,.,CASSLWESSAYEQYF,TGTGCCAGCAGTTTGTGGGAGAGTTCAGCCTACGAGCAGTACTTC
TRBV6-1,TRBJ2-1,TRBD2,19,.,CASSEVSGLGRSGKNEQFF,TGTGCCAGCAGTGAAGTATCAGGTCTAGGACGTAGCGGGAAGAATGAGCAGTTCTTC
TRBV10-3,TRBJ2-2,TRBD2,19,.,CAISSGTVGLATNTGELFF,TGTGCCATCAGTTCCGGGACAGTGGGACTAGCCACGAACACCGGGGAGCTGTTTTTT
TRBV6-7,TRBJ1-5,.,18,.,CASTTRRGQEYSNQPQHF,TGTGCCAGCACAACCAGACGGGGACAAGAATATAGCAATCAGCCCCAGCATTTT
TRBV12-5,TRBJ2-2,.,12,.,CASGPEAGELFF,TGTGCTAGTGGCCCTGAGGCCGGGGAGCTGTTTTTT
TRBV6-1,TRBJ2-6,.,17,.,CASSGGPGSVGANVLTF,TGTGCCAGCAGTGGGGGGCCAGGATCTGTCGGGGCCAACGTCCTGACTTTC
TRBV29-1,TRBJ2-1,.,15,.,CSVGVRGGAYNEQFF,TGCAGCGTTGGGGTGAGGGGGGGGGCCTACAATGAGCAGTTCTTC
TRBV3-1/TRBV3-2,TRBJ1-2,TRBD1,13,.,CASSQGQGIGYTF,TGTGCCAGCAGCCAGGGACAGGGCATCGGCTACACCTTC
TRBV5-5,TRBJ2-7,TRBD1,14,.,CASSPTGGPYEQYF,TGTGCCAGCAGCCCGACAGGGGGCCCCTACGAGCAGTACTTC